These T cell receptor beta chains were read from a single sample in a study of human T cells and chemical hapten exposure. TCRdb ran MiXCR on the RACE reads and lists one entry per CDR3 protein. Of roughly 40,000 distinct CDR3 sequences in the sample, roughly a tenth were seen once. Sample: whole blood, taken in connection with sensitization to the hapten diphenylcyclopropenone (DPC). The origin of the receptors is a woman in her thirties with alopecia areata. Some clones in this sample may be carry-over from other donors' samples. Both conserved end residues are trimmed from each CDR3.

J gene: TRBJ2-7
V gene: TRBV9
CDR3 protein: ASSVGYREYEQY

J gene: TRBJ2-3
V gene: TRBV24-1
CDR3 protein: ATSDQQGSTDTQY

J gene: TRBJ2-3
V gene: TRBV4-1
CDR3 protein: ASSQEAGGTYTQY

J gene: TRBJ2-5
V gene: TRBV5-1
CDR3 protein: ASRTRGSGEETQY

J gene: TRBJ1-6
V gene: TRBV5-6
CDR3 protein: ASSWGQGLNSPLH

J gene: TRBJ1-2
V gene: TRBV12-3/TRBV12-4
CDR3 protein: ASSLDATGIPGYT

J gene: TRBJ2-5
V gene: TRBV7-8
CDR3 protein: ASSLPPLASGGLGETQY

J gene: TRBJ1-6
V gene: TRBV11-2
CDR3 protein: ASSLDGHYNSPLH

J gene: TRBJ1-1
V gene: TRBV10-3
CDR3 protein: AISGGGEGTEAF

J gene: TRBJ2-6
V gene: TRBV19
CDR3 protein: ASSLQGISSSGANVLT

J gene: TRBJ2-1
V gene: TRBV28
CDR3 protein: ASSSSSGGASYNEQF

J gene: TRBJ2-7
V gene: TRBV5-1
CDR3 protein: ASSYPDYYEQY

J gene: TRBJ2-7
V gene: TRBV5-1
CDR3 protein: ASSLAPSYEQY

J gene: TRBJ1-2
V gene: TRBV29-1
CDR3 protein: SVAGGQEYGYT

J gene: TRBJ2-5
V gene: TRBV5-4
CDR3 protein: ASSLVGWGPGQETQY

J gene: TRBJ2-2
V gene: TRBV11-3
CDR3 protein: ASSLGATTNTGELF

J gene: TRBJ2-5
V gene: TRBV7-8
CDR3 protein: ASSLYGAQETQY

J gene: TRBJ2-5
V gene: TRBV30
CDR3 protein: AWSVPREGETQY

J gene: TRBJ2-5
V gene: TRBV29-1
CDR3 protein: SVEEDRRETQY

J gene: TRBJ2-7
V gene: TRBV2
CDR3 protein: ASSGTGGSYEQY

J gene: TRBJ1-6
V gene: TRBV5-6
CDR3 protein: ASSPVIQGHSPLH

J gene: TRBJ2-7
V gene: TRBV4-1
CDR3 protein: ASSQDRGIYEQY

J gene: TRBJ2-2
V gene: TRBV7-3
CDR3 protein: ASSAAGMNTGELF

J gene: TRBJ1-1
V gene: TRBV4-1
CDR3 protein: ASSQMTGADTEAF

J gene: TRBJ1-1
V gene: TRBV12-3/TRBV12-4
CDR3 protein: ASTLQGPDTEAF

J gene: TRBJ2-5
V gene: TRBV7-6
CDR3 protein: ASSPSQGTQY

J gene: TRBJ1-2
V gene: TRBV28
CDR3 protein: ASSLEGYGYT

J gene: TRBJ2-1
V gene: TRBV7-2
CDR3 protein: ASSNLGLVDEQF

J gene: TRBJ1-5
V gene: TRBV2
CDR3 protein: ASNERPSNQPQH

J gene: TRBJ2-2
V gene: TRBV5-1
CDR3 protein: ASSFEAPNTGELF

J gene: TRBJ1-1
V gene: TRBV12-3/TRBV12-4
CDR3 protein: ASSFLDRGKAF

J gene: TRBJ2-1
V gene: TRBV20-1
CDR3 protein: SARPDIDNEQF

J gene: TRBJ2-1
V gene: TRBV4-1
CDR3 protein: ASSPGGAYNEQF

J gene: TRBJ1-1
V gene: TRBV27
CDR3 protein: ASSLSQGFSTEAF

J gene: TRBJ2-7
V gene: TRBV29-1
CDR3 protein: SVVLGAREQY

J gene: TRBJ2-1
V gene: TRBV28
CDR3 protein: ASSSRGEQF

J gene: TRBJ1-5
V gene: TRBV12-3/TRBV12-4
CDR3 protein: ASSYFDQPQH

J gene: TRBJ1-2
V gene: TRBV11-1
CDR3 protein: ASSFLQGNYGYT

J gene: TRBJ2-7
V gene: TRBV5-1
CDR3 protein: ASSNKDYEQY

J gene: TRBJ2-3
V gene: TRBV3-1
CDR3 protein: ASSRERVAATDTQY

J gene: TRBJ1-2
V gene: TRBV12-3/TRBV12-4
CDR3 protein: ASSFPEARGYT

J gene: TRBJ1-4
V gene: TRBV20-1
CDR3 protein: SARDWIESQEKLF

J gene: TRBJ2-5
V gene: TRBV10-3
CDR3 protein: AISESGSYQETQY

J gene: TRBJ2-7
V gene: TRBV2
CDR3 protein: ASSEGQGGPYEQY

J gene: TRBJ2-7
V gene: TRBV7-2
CDR3 protein: ASSLAQRGPYEQY

J gene: TRBJ2-5
V gene: TRBV30
CDR3 protein: AWSVLAGIQETQY

J gene: TRBJ2-3
V gene: TRBV7-3
CDR3 protein: ASSLSAGVQYTQY

J gene: TRBJ2-1
V gene: TRBV7-3
CDR3 protein: ASSLALGTSYNEQF

J gene: TRBJ1-1
V gene: TRBV20-1
CDR3 protein: SARATTGGRTEAF

J gene: TRBJ2-3
V gene: TRBV11-3
CDR3 protein: ASSLRGGTDTQY

J gene: TRBJ2-5
V gene: TRBV10-3
CDR3 protein: AATGGLKETQY

J gene: TRBJ1-4
V gene: TRBV7-9
CDR3 protein: ASSPAGGREKLF

J gene: TRBJ2-7
V gene: TRBV10-3
CDR3 protein: AISERDEQY

J gene: TRBJ1-5
V gene: TRBV5-5
CDR3 protein: ASSNYGQENQPQH

J gene: TRBJ2-5
V gene: TRBV2
CDR3 protein: ASSRGTGVETQY

J gene: TRBJ2-4
V gene: TRBV7-9
CDR3 protein: ASSLGTNAKNIQY